This TCR beta chain comes out of a study of T cells in Graves' hyperthyroidism and ophthalmopathy (dated by TCRdb to about 2019). For the study in its entirety: Peripheral blood samples were taken at the time of initial diagnosis, prior to any treatment. Once sampling was done, hyperthyroidism patients were given methimazole at a starting dose of 30 mg daily, whereas ophthalmopathy patients were given high-dose intravenous methylprednisolone. Thyroid tissue and blood T-cell repertoires from over 5 Graves' hyperthyroidism patients were also compared in the study. To identify distinguishing TCR V-J signatures, a discovery cohort of around 100 patients was used, comprising 43 with Graves' ophthalmopathy and 57 with stable Graves' hyperthyroidism. For training and testing, the 100 or so patients in the discovery cohort were randomly divided in a 7:3 ratio. TCR Vbeta CDR3 sequencing of 120 to 150 peripheral blood samples (around 45 ophthalmopathy, 75 hyperthyroidism and around 17 progressor patients) is reported in the paper. Prospective prediction of ophthalmopathy was tested in an independent validation cohort of about 19 hyperthyroidism patients and 17 patients who later progressed to ophthalmopathy. Findings and caveats that apply to the study as a whole: In validation, progression to ophthalmopathy was predicted by the model with nearly 71% sensitivity and nearly 75% specificity, a median of 6.5 months before onset. Sample size was not statistically predetermined, and investigators were not blinded to group allocation. Most expanded thyroid clonotypes (frequency above 0.001) were also detected in blood, suggesting blood repertoires may reflect thyroid immune responses. In cross-validation, a model built on a 13 V-J signature told ophthalmopathy apart from stable hyperthyroidism with 87.88% sensitivity and roughly 81% specificity, and in testing the same model reached 80%/75%.

As for this clonotype: Its antigen is still unknown. Base-call qualities are not available, and no considerably larger clone is one nucleotide away.

The TCR beta CDR3 regions were amplified from the RNA transcripts. The first round of RT-PCR for the TCR CDR3 was performed with the HTBI primer set and the Qiagen OneStep RT-PCR kit. Libraries were constructed in a second round of multiplex PCR, after which size selection and purification were carried out. The libraries were sequenced on an Illumina HiSeq2000 using paired-end 100 bp reads. As for the original processing: Raw data were processed with SOAPnuke, discarding reads with adapters, uncalled bases, mean Phred below 15, or no exact constant-primer or identifier match. High-quality paired reads were merged using COPE v1.2.5, and each unique nucleotide sequence was defined as a clonotype. MiTCR v1.1 was used to align the clonotypes against IMGT TRBV, TRBD and TRBJ reference segments. The analysis included only V-J combinations with a frequency above 0.0001, which together covered approximately 99% of the repertoires. A TCS score was defined as the ratio between F50 (clonal expansion) and ExV (chaos), using BLOSUM62-based TCRdist between CDR3 peptides within each V-J. Welch's t-statistics and random forest reduced fewer than 600 V-J features to fewer than 15, which were used in a naive Bayes classifier (R e1071). TCRdb reran the public reads through fastp at Q25 and MiXCR, keeping productive beta chains. Entries that share a CDR3 protein sequence are merged under the most common genes and DNA. For this entry, the V and J calls and clone size follow TCRdb and not the study's own pipeline. The sample records approximately 400,000 distinct CDR3 sequences, about 15% of which are singletons. The top ten hold about a quarter of the sample.

The V and J ends are trimmed by 2 bases and 5 bases, leaving 22 bases between them. The CDR3 has 18 amino acids, counting the end cysteine and phenylalanine. Only the CDR3 DNA is retained, 54 bases long and in frame from the first base. CDR1 and CDR2 are drawn from the germline V gene: KGHSH, LQKENI. Hyperthyroidism patients were aged 18 to 65 years and newly diagnosed, with disease duration of less than 2 months. Exclusion was applied to patients with uncontrolled infections, other autoimmune diseases, pregnancy or lactation. Diagnoses were established on the basis of clinical symptoms, serum thyroxine and TRAb, thyroid ultrasound, and orbital computed tomography. For progressor patients, blood was drawn at the first diagnosis of hyperthyroidism, before any ophthalmopathy symptoms had appeared. Ficoll-Paque density gradient centrifugation was used to isolate PBMCs from approximately 10 ml of fresh peripheral blood. Patients classed as progressors first received a Graves' hyperthyroidism diagnosis and then went on to develop ophthalmopathy during follow-up. Total RNA was extracted using Trizol reagent, and RNA quality was assessed on an Agilent 2100 Bioanalyzer.

The sequencing input was blood. The clonotype was recovered from a woman between 18 and 29 years old with Graves' hyperthyroidism that later progressed to Graves' ophthalmopathy. The rearranged chain carries TRBV18 and TRBJ2-1; the D gene is unclear. The CDR3 region reads CASSPISEGHLENNEQFF. The DNA reads TGTGCCAGCTCACCAATTTCGGAAGGGCACTTAGAGAACAATGAGCAGTTCTTC.